This T cell receptor (beta chain) came from a study of cytomegalovirus exposure and HLA in healthy donors (dated by TCRdb to about 2017). Study-level background: In an earlier analysis of 550 to 750 of the donors, about 270 Gb of sequence data and about 110 million unique TCR beta sequences from about 179 million T cells were reported. Approximately 300 gigabases of sequencing data and around 85 million unique TCR sequences made up an early release that covered fewer than 650 HLA-typed donors. Of the approximately 400 genotyped donors, less than 90% were placed in the genetic ancestry cluster associated with self-reported Caucasian donors. The aim of the study was to test whether cataloging public T cell receptors could identify signatures of past pathogen exposure. The study profiled the T cell repertoires of about 720 subjects by immunosequencing and related them to cytomegalovirus serostatus. Besides the first cohort of roughly 700 subjects, a separate validation cohort made up of about 120 different subjects was used. High-throughput TCR immunosequencing, statistical association of individual TCRs with disease status, and machine learning were combined to predict cytomegalovirus infection status. A later analysis re-analyzed previously published TCR beta repertoires from 660 or so donors and added high-resolution HLA genotyping to study TCR occurrence patterns. In the later analysis, no new phenotypic data were used to find candidate immune exposures; instead, reliance was placed on TCR beta sequences and their occurrence across donors. An earlier analysis of 587 of the donors used high-throughput TCR beta sequencing to judge whether each TCR beta V gene segment behaved as functional or pseudogenic. Alongside the repertoire data, information on donor age, sex, ethnicity and CMV serostatus was compiled. Genome-wide SNP genotypes for about 65% of the 666 donors were used in a later genetic analysis, which treated that subset as a discovery cohort. All discovery cohort repertoires had been generated on a single sequencing platform. HLA typing covered class I and class II loci at four-digit resolution. Typing coverage differed by locus: A, B, C, DRB1 and DQB1 were typed in roughly 629-630 donors, DQA1 in around 500, DPA1 in some 600, and DPB1 in roughly 450. Five DR-DQ haplotypes were treated as single units for association and clustering because of strong linkage in the cohort. Among some 400 genotyped donors of the cohort, an average of around 250,000 unique TCR beta nucleotide sequences was sequenced per donor, of which roughly 17% were non-productive. Study-wide conclusions, independent of this receptor: According to a later analysis, TCR association rates differed among HLA loci, with DRB1 alleles showing the most associated TCRs and HLA-C alleles showing the fewest. Immune exposure information for the cohort was limited to CMV serostatus. Some IMGT-functional V segments, including TRBV6-2 and TRBV6-3, could not be distinguished by the 87-base-pair reads and were therefore excluded. A later genetic analysis associated a missense DCLRE1C variant with V-gene and J-gene trimming of TCR beta chains, and an independent cohort replicated the association. Cytomegalovirus status was reported to be diagnosed by the classifier with high specificity and sensitivity in both the original and validation cohorts. Compared with equally common non-associated chains, HLA-associated TCR beta chains in a later analysis were more clonally expanded and had lower generation probabilities. Because counts were too low, 15 or so rarely observed V segments, including chromosome 9 orphons, were excluded from the earlier analysis of about 500 of the donors. According to a later analysis, most CMV-associated TCR beta chains appeared to be HLA-restricted, and the HLA associations seemed to be driven largely by CMV exposure. Sequencing depth was assumed to be roughly uniform across donors in the presence/absence analyses, though that assumption may not hold. A group of highly shared sequence variants was considered likely to be a technical artifact of the sequencing pipeline. In a later analysis, several top co-occurrence clusters were reported to appear linked to parvovirus B19, influenza, CMV and Epstein-Barr virus. Correlated functional status among segregating V segments might be attributable to linkage disequilibrium, but an unknown experimental factor could not be ruled out. Specific HLA alleles were associated with over 15,000 TCR beta sequences at a false discovery rate of 0.05 in a later analysis. A further reported finding was that TCR beta sequences accurately predicted the HLA-A and HLA-B alleles for most subjects in the first cohort. The cohort was sequenced for TCR beta chains only, and without alpha or paired-chain data the features that could be detected were limited. Because some donors lacked HLA typing at each locus, the association tests relied only on the typed subset. The authors suggested that the approach could potentially be extended to other disease states and immunological phenotypes. Three of the identified cytomegalovirus-associated TCR beta chains were confirmed in vitro to be specific for cytomegalovirus antigens. Compared with the roughly 670-donor mean, donors in an Asian-associated ancestry cluster had fewer N-insertions in productive TCRs, according to a later genetic analysis. Strong co-occurrence of HLA alleles, especially DR and DQ, made assigning TCR associations to individual alleles difficult. While some public TCRs were present in many individuals, most TCR sequences turned up only very rarely across donors. Broadly in line with IMGT annotations, most TCR beta V segments showed up in productive rearrangements about 87% or about 30% of the time in an earlier analysis of 587 of the donors. The study gave a list of 150 to 200 TCR beta chains associated with cytomegalovirus.

Turning to this clone: There is no known antigen for this receptor. No much larger clone is present one base from it, and per-base qualities are unavailable.

The cohort consisted of 650 to 850 healthy bone marrow donors. At the time of sampling, all cohort members were nominally healthy, though unrecorded immune exposures were likely present. The donor tested CMV seropositive, placing the donor among the 310 or so seropositive members of the cohort. A peripheral blood sample was collected from each donor, and TCR beta sequencing was performed on peripheral blood mononuclear cells. The Qiagen DNeasy Blood Extraction Kit was used to extract genomic DNA from the blood cell samples. Library method: the immunoSEQ multiplex PCR assay. A mixture of 60 forward primers for TCR Vbeta segments and 13 reverse primers for TCR Jbeta segments was used in the multiplex PCR. The CDR3 region of rearranged TCR beta genes was amplified from genomic DNA by a multiplex PCR assay. Amplified TCR beta libraries were sequenced as 87-base-pair reads on the Illumina HiSeq System. Processing in the source paper ran as follows. A later analysis tallied around 87 million unique TCR beta chains across the 666 repertoires, and approximately 11 million of those chains were shared by two or more donors. Raw reads were error-corrected and collapsed into unique sequences with a nearest-neighbor algorithm that merged closely related sequences to remove PCR and sequencing errors. Alignment of CDR3 sequences to IMGT reference sequences was used to assign V, D and J gene segments. For a sequence to be retained, a match of at least six nucleotides was required to both a V gene segment and a J gene segment. A rearrangement counted as productive if the CDR3 had no stop codons and remained in frame with V and J, and every other rearrangement counted as non-productive. CDR3 was defined by IMGT convention, running from the second conserved V-encoded cysteine to the conserved J-encoded phenylalanine. The earlier analysis of a few hundred of the donors excluded sequences that lacked an unambiguous match to a single V gene segment. An earlier analysis of fewer than 750 of the donors classified V segments as functional when productive rearrangements were above 56.7% and as segregating when the standard deviation between donors was above 5%. To diagnose cytomegalovirus status from the catalog of TCR beta chain sequences, a statistical classification framework was built. V and J gene assignment, in a later analysis, came from comparing TCR nucleotide sequences with IMGT/GENE-DB human TR gene sequences. Using the TCRdist pipeline, a later analysis assigned CDR3 sequences along with most-parsimonious VDJ recombination scenarios. In a later analysis, each TCR beta chain was defined by its CDR3 amino acid sequence together with its V-gene family, and reads without a unique V-gene family were excluded. As a way to deal with suspected cross-contamination and a sequencing artifact, a later analysis dropped roughly 620 nucleotide sequences that were highly shared and had low generation probability. For each public chain, a later analysis derived a clonal expansion index from normalized ranks of inferred template counts within each repertoire. A later analysis computed generation probabilities with a VDJ recombination model fitted to out-of-frame rearrangements, and checked the results against IGoR. Hypergeometric tests were used in a later analysis to score TCR-TCR, TCR-HLA and TCR-CMV co-occurrence, with a repertoire-size bias correction applied to the TCR pairs. To estimate false discovery rates, a later analysis permuted the HLA or CMV assignments 20 times. In a later analysis, co-occurring TCRs were grouped using DBSCAN, with TCRdist sequence similarity added in when clustering inside HLA-allele-positive subsets. For co-occurrence clustering, repertoires with fewer than 30,000 or more than 120,000 public chains were excluded, along with five repertoires with anomalous nucleotide sharing. As stored in TCRdb, this immuneACCESS dataset retains in-frame rearrangements with V and J assigned. A fraction of the clones does not appear; measured against another copy, unresolved V genes explain less than half of the discrepancy, and the remainder lacks a known reason. V and J calls and clone size are given by that table; D and trimming were obtained from the DNA. This sample lists 90,000 to 120,000 clones; approximately 74% were detected once. Less than 15% of the sample is taken by the ten largest.

The cysteine opens and the phenylalanine closes a CDR3 of 14 amino acids. Solely the CDR3 DNA is kept, with 42 bases framed from the first base. The germline V gene provides CDR1 MNHEY and CDR2 SVGAGI. Germline trimming: 5 bases from V, 7 bases from J; junction bases outside gene matches: 7. The sequencing input was PBMCs. This receptor was obtained from a middle-aged woman in good health and CMV-seropositive. Recombination linked TRBV6-5 to TRBJ2-1; 8 central nucleotides agree with TRBD2. The CDR3 region reads CASSAGTSSNEQFF. The bases read TGTGCCAGCAGTGCCGGGACTAGTTCTAATGAGCAGTTCTTC.